This is a list of T cell receptor beta chains from one sample in a study of Ad26.COV2.S vaccination and SARS-CoV-2 variants. Method: immunoSEQ multiplex PCR; TCRdb's copy keeps in-frame clones and lacks some. This table has about 440,000 clones, roughly 89% appearing once. Specimen: peripheral blood, collected in a trial of Ad26.COV2.S vaccine versus placebo. These TCRs come from a person aged 18 to 65 who received the Ad26.COV2.S COVID-19 vaccine or a placebo. Each CDR3 is given with its conserved first and last residue. The D gene is left open where the match is weak. For some rows the clone size is stated as once, few or many, or as a class when expanded; others skip it.

D gene	V gene	clone size	J gene	CDR3 protein	CDR3 DNA
-	TRBV7-2	-	TRBJ2-1	CASSLFSSAGNEQFF	TGTGCCAGCAGCTTATTTTCTAGCGCAGGCAATGAGCAGTTCTTC
TRBD2	TRBV9	-	TRBJ2-1	CASSSPTGSLTSGRAGNEQFF	TGTGCCAGCAGCAGTCCCACAGGGAGCCTTACTAGCGGGAGGGCCGGGAATGAGCAGTTCTTC
-	TRBV6-5	once	TRBJ1-5	CASSSGTLSNQPQHF	TGTGCCAGCAGCTCCGGGACACTAAGCAATCAGCCCCAGCATTTT
TRBD1	TRBV28	-	TRBJ1-4	CASLSGGQEIQKLFF	TGTGCCAGCCTATCTGGCGGACAGGAAATTCAAAAACTGTTTTTT
-	TRBV4-3	once	TRBJ1-6	CASSQDGNSPLHF	TGCGCCAGCAGCCAAGATGGTAATTCACCCCTCCACTTT
-	TRBV30	-	TRBJ1-3	CAWSVLGNTIYF	TGTGCCTGGAGTGTTCTTGGAAACACCATATATTTT
-	TRBV7-2	-	TRBJ2-5	CASRRDVQETQYF	TGTGCCAGCAGGCGGGACGTCCAAGAGACCCAGTACTTC
-	TRBV7-9	-	TRBJ2-7	CASSFRGEGAYEQYF	TGTGCCAGCAGCTTCCGCGGGGAGGGGGCCTACGAGCAGTACTTC
TRBD2	TRBV5-4	-	TRBJ2-1	CASRFGLAEYNEQFF	TGTGCCAGCAGGTTTGGACTAGCGGAATACAATGAGCAGTTCTTC
-	TRBV10-3	-	TRBJ2-5	CAISEFGQGVETQYF	TGTGCCATCAGTGAGTTTGGGCAGGGTGTTGAGACCCAGTACTTC
-	TRBV6-6	-	TRBJ1-2	CASSYPINYGYTF	TGTGCCAGCAGTTACCCTATTAACTATGGCTACACCTTC
-	TRBV5-1	-	TRBJ1-2	CASSAGQPRTEYGYTF	TGCGCCAGCAGCGCCGGACAGCCGCGAACTGAATATGGCTACACCTTC
-	TRBV29-1	once	TRBJ2-2	CSVSVGVTGELFF	TGCAGCGTTTCCGTGGGGGTGACCGGGGAGCTGTTTTTT
TRBD2	TRBV4-3	once	TRBJ2-2	CASSRASGTGELFF	TGCGCCAGCAGCCGAGCTAGCGGGACCGGGGAGCTGTTTTTT
TRBD1	TRBV28	-	TRBJ1-1	CASSFRAGGFPEAFF	TGTGCCAGCAGTTTTCGTGCAGGGGGCTTCCCTGAAGCTTTCTTT
-	TRBV7-9	few	TRBJ1-3	CASSLVRGGNTIYF	TGTGCCAGCAGCTTAGTCAGGGGTGGAAACACCATATATTTT
-	TRBV7-2	-	TRBJ2-7	CASSVSRGSYEQYF	TGTGCCAGCAGCGTCAGTAGGGGCTCCTACGAGCAGTACTTC